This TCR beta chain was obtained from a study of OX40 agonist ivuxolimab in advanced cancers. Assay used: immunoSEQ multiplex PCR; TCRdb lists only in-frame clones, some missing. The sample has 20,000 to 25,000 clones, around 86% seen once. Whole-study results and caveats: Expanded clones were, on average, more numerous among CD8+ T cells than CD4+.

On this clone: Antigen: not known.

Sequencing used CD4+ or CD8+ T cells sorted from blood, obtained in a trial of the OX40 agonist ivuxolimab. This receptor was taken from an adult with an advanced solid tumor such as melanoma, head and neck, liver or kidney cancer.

The CDR3 reads CSVWGGTVNEKLFF. The CDR3 bases are TGCAGCGTATGGGGCGGGACAGTTAATGAAAAACTGTTTTTT. The chain recombines TRBV29-1 with TRBJ1-4; 7 bases fit TRBD1. The V gene's germline CDR1 is SQVTM and CDR2 ANQGSEA. The CDR3 is made up of 14 amino acids. J gave up 4 bases and V 6 bases, and 8 bases lay outside the gene matches. Complete variable domain (other parts from reference TRBV29-1 and TRBJ1-4): SAVISQKPSRDICQRGTSLTIQCQVDSQVTMMFWYRQQPGQSLTLIATANQGSEATYESGFVIDKFPISRPNLTFSTLTVSNMSPEDSSIYLCSVWGGTVNEKLFFGSGTQLSVL.